What follows describes a single TCR beta chain. What antigen it recognizes has not been identified. Base qualities are missing; no much larger clone stands one base away. V and J lose 6 bases and 4 bases, and a span of 10 bases separates them. From the cysteine through the phenylalanine, the CDR3 covers 12 amino acids. Of all the DNA, just the CDR3 is kept, 36 bases in frame from base 1. CDR1 and CDR2 are drawn from the germline V gene: SQVTM, ANQGSEA. The entry originates in a study of OX40 agonist ivuxolimab in advanced cancers. About the full investigation: Ivuxolimab, which targeted the costimulatory receptor OX40 (CD134), was an agonistic, fully human IgG2 monoclonal antibody. In the dose-escalation cohort, around four fifths of patients were male, and the mean age was approximately 60 years with a range of roughly 23 to 90. Prior anti-PD-1, anti-PD-L1 or anti-CTLA-4 therapy was permitted, and checkpoint inhibitors had been received by about two fifths of dose-escalation patients. Peripheral TCRbeta sequencing was intended to test whether TCR sequence diversity was altered and clonal T-cell expansion was caused by ivuxolimab. The paper reports the monotherapy dose-escalation portion (N of about 52 patients) of the phase I ivuxolimab trial. Three dose-escalation patients achieved partial responses, one with hepatocellular carcinoma and two with cutaneous melanoma. Among the roughly 50 dose-escalation patients, about 19 had hepatocellular carcinoma, about 15 melanoma, 9 renal cell carcinoma and 9 head and neck cancer. Intravenous ivuxolimab was administered to patients every 2 weeks at six dose levels: 0.01, 0.1, 0.3, 1.5, 3 and 10 mg/kg.

To sequence the TCRbeta CDR3 region, genomic DNA was isolated from the sorted cells. TCRbeta CDR3 regions were sequenced using the immunoSEQ Assay. As stored in TCRdb, this immuneACCESS dataset retains in-frame rearrangements with V and J assigned. A fraction of the clones does not appear; measured against another copy, unresolved V genes explain less than half of the discrepancy, and the remainder lacks a known reason. The sample yields roughly 70,000 clones; 85% were counted once. The ten largest clones represent approximately 4.3% of the sample. Findings and caveats that apply to the study as a whole: In the 0.1-3.0 mg/kg groups, partial responders had among the lowest normalized peripheral clonal expansion, particularly in CD8+ T cells. The antigen specificity of the peripheral T cells that underwent clonal expansion was not determined. Low levels of normalized T-cell clonal expansion were also shown by some nonresponding patients. At doses from 0.1 to 3.0 mg/kg, clonal expansion was seen in both CD4+ and CD8+ blood T cells between baseline and week 6. After ivuxolimab, more expanded clones were found on average in CD8+ T cells than in CD4+ T cells.

Patients with autoimmune disease history or receiving systemic immunosuppression were excluded from the trial. Peripheral blood for TCR sequencing was collected from all dose cohorts at baseline, on cycle 4 day 1, and on cycle 7 day 1. Samples came from an open-label, multicenter, first-in-human phase I dose-escalation trial of ivuxolimab. Adults with locally advanced or metastatic melanoma, renal cell carcinoma, hepatocellular carcinoma or head and neck squamous cell carcinoma were enrolled in the trial. Before TCR sequencing, CD4+ and CD8+ T cells were separately sorted from peripheral blood. The V and J genes are TRBV29-1 and TRBJ1-5; the D segment could be TRBD1, given 5 matching bases. The source of this sequence is an adult with an advanced solid tumor such as melanoma, head and neck, liver or kidney cancer. Specimen: CD4+ or CD8+ T cells sorted from blood, collected in a trial of the OX40 agonist ivuxolimab. CDR3 region: CSVGGLNQPQHF. The bases read TGCAGCGTGGGGGGACTTAATCAGCCCCAGCATTTT.